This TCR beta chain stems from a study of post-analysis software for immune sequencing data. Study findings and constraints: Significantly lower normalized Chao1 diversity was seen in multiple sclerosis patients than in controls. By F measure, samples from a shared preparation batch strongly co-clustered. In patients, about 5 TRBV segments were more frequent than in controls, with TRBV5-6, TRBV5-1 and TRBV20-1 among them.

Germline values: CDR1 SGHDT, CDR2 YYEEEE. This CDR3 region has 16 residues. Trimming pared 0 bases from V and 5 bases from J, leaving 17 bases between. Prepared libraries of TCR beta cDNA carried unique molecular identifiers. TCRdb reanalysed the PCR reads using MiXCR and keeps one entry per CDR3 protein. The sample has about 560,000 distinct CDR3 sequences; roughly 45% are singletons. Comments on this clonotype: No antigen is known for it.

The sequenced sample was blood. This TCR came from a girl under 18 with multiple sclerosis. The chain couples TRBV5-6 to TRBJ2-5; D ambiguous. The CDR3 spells CASSLVPLDTDETQYF. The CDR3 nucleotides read TGTGCCAGCAGCTTGGTTCCTCTAGACACTGATGAGACCCAGTACTTC.